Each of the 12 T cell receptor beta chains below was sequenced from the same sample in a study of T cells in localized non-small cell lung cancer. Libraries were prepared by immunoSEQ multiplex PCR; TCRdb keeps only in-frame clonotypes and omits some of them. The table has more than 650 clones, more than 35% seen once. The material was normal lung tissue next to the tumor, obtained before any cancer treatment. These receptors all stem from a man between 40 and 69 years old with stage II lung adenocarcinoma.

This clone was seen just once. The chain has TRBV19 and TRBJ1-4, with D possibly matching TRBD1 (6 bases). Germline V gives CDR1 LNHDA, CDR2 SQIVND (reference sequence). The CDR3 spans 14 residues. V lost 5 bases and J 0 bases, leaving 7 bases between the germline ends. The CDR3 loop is CASSRTATNEKLFF. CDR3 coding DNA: TGTGCCAGTAGTCGGACAGCAACTAATGAAAAACTGTTTTTT.

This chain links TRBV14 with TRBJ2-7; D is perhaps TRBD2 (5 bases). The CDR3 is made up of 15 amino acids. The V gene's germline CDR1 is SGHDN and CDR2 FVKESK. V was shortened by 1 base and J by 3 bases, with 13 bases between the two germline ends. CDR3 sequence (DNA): TGTGCCAGCAGCCAAGTCGCCGGGGTTAACTACGAGCAGTACTTC. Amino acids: CASSQVAGVNYEQYF.

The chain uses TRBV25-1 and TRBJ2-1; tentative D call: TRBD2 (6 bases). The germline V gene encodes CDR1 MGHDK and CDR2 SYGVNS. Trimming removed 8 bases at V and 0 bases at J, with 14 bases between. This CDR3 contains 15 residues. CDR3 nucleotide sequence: TGTGCCAGCCCTGCTATAGCGGACTCCTACAATGAGCAGTTCTTC. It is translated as CASPAIADSYNEQFF.

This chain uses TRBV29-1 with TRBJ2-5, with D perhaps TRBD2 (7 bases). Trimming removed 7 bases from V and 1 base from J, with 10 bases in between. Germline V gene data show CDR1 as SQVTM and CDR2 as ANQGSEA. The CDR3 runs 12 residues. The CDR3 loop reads CSGRGGQETQYF. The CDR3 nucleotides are TGCAGCGGGAGGGGGGGCCAAGAGACCCAGTACTTC.

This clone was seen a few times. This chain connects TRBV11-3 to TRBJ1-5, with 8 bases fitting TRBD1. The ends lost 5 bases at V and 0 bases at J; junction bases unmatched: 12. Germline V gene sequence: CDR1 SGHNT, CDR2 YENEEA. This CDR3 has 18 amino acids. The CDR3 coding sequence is TGTGCCAGCAGCCCGAGAGCATCCAGGGGGCTTAGCAATCAGCCCCAGCATTTT. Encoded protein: CASSPRASRGLSNQPQHF.

The CDR3 loop is CASSLRGYGYTF. The CDR3 region has the DNA TGTGCCAGCAGTTTACGCGGGTATGGCTACACCTTC. The chain combines TRBV28 with TRBJ1-2, with unresolved D. The CDR3 has 12 amino acids. V was shortened by 2 bases and J by 5 bases, with 6 bases between the two germline ends. Germline values: CDR1 MDHEN, CDR2 SYDVKM.

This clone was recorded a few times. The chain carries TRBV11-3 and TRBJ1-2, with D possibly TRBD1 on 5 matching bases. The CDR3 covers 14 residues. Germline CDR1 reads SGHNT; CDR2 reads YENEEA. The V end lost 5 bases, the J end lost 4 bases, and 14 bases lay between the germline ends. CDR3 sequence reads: CASSEGRTSYGYTF. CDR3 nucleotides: TGTGCCAGCAGCGAGGGACGGACTTCCTATGGCTACACCTTC.

This CDR3 reads CASSVDLAFTGELFF. CDR3 bases: TGTGCCAGCAGCGTAGACCTAGCGTTCACCGGGGAGCTGTTTTTT. The gene calls are TRBV9 and TRBJ2-2; a possible D gene is TRBD2 (6 bases). Trimming cost V 0 bases and J 4 bases, with 10 bases left between them. The CDR3 has 15 residues. Germline V gene data show CDR1 as SGDLS and CDR2 as YYNGEE.

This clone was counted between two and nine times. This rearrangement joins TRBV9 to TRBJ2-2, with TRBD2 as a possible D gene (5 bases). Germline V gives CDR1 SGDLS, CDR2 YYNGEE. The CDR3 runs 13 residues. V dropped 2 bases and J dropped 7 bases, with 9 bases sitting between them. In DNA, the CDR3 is TGTGCCAGCAGCGTGAGACGGGGCGGGGAGCTGTTTTTT. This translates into CASSVRRGGELFF.

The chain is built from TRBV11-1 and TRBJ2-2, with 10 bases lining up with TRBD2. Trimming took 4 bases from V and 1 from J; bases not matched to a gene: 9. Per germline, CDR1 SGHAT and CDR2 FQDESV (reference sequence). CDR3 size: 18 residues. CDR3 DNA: TGTGCCAGCAGCTGGCCTAGCGGGAGCTCGGTGAACACCGGGGAGCTGTTTTTT. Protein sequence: CASSWPSGSSVNTGELFF.

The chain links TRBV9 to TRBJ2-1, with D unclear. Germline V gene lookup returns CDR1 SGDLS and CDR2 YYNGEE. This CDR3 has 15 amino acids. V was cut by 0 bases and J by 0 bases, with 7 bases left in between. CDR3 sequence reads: CASSVGRGSYNEQFF. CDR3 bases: TGTGCCAGCAGCGTAGGGCGTGGCTCCTACAATGAGCAGTTCTTC.

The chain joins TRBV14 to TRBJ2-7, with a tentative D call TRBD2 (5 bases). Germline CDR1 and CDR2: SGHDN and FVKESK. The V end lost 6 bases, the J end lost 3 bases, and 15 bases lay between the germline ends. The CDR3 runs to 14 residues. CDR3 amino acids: CASRRPRGFYEQYF. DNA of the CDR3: TGTGCCAGCAGGCGCCCCCGGGGATTCTACGAGCAGTACTTC.